The 26 T cell receptor beta chains below all came from one sample that was sequenced in a study of regulatory T cells in long-lasting Graves disease. Time point: newly diagnosed GD, antithyroid drugs for less than 3 months. With RNA extracted from PBMCs as input, the TCR library was made. Sequencing libraries for TCR beta were prepared with iRepertoire HTBI primers and Arm-PCR of CDR3 regions. Each CDR3 protein is one row after TCRdb ran MiXCR on the multiplex PCR reads. The sample contains about 620,000 distinct CDR3 sequences, less than 20% of which appear only once. The same sample was also used in a study of T cells in Graves' hyperthyroidism and ophthalmopathy.

The sample in question was peripheral blood mononuclear cells (PBMCs), obtained at new diagnosis, from a patient treated with antithyroid drugs. These receptors came from a woman aged 25-40 years with Graves disease.

This clonotype was seen only a few times. J is TRBJ2-7 and V is TRBV7-9; 7 bases map to TRBD1. CDR3 length equals 14 residues. V trimming: 0 bases; J trimming: 6 bases; junction bases outside the gene matches: 5. Germline lookup yields CDR1 SEHNR and CDR2 FQNEAQ (reference sequence). The CDR3 reads CASSLAVAGGEQYF. DNA for the CDR3: TGTGCCAGCAGCTTAGCTGTGGCAGGGGGCGAGCAGTACTTC.

This clonotype occurred many times. The chain is built from TRBV7-8 and TRBJ2-2, with D perhaps assigned TRBD1 or TRBD2 (5 bases each). CDR1 SGHVS and CDR2 FQNEAQ come from the germline V gene. This CDR3 comprises 15 residues. Trimming cost V 2 bases and J 3 bases, with 10 bases left between them. As DNA, the CDR3 is TGTGCCAGCAGCTTACTGGGGGTGCACACCGGGGAGCTGTTTTTT. This sequence encodes CASSLLGVHTGELFF. Full variable domain (remainder filled in from reference TRBV7-8 and TRBJ2-2): GAGVSQSPRYKVAKRGQDVALRCDPISGHVSLFWYQQALGQGPEFLTYFQNEAQLDKSGLPSDRFFAERPEGSVSTLKIQRTQQEDSAVYLCASSLLGVHTGELFFGEGSRLTVL.

This clonotype has at least ten counts. The chain carries TRBV12-3 or TRBV12-4 and TRBJ2-4, with TRBD2 as a possible D gene (6 bases). The CDR3 is 15 residues long. Trimming shortened V by 4 bases and J by 3 bases, and 13 bases separated the two germline ends. The CDR3 DNA sequence: TGTGCCAGCAGTTCCCCCCACGGGGGCAAAAACATTCAGTACTTC. Translation: CASSSPHGGKNIQYF.

The chain couples TRBV3-1 to TRBJ1-3, with D perhaps matching TRBD1 (6 bases). Germline assignment: CDR1 LGHDT and CDR2 YNNKEL (reference sequence). V lost 0 bases, J lost 0 bases, and 9 bases lay in between. This CDR3 has 16 residues. This chain's CDR3 is CASSQEGQPSGNTIYF. The CDR3 DNA sequence: TGTGCCAGCAGCCAAGAAGGACAGCCCTCTGGAAACACCATATATTTT.

The sample holds a few counts of this clonotype. V usage is TRBV6-5 and J usage is TRBJ2-7, with 8 bases identical to TRBD1. This CDR3 is 15 amino acids long. Germline lookup yields CDR1 MNHEY and CDR2 SVGAGI. The V segment lost 4 bases and the J segment 1 base; nucleotides outside the gene matches: 6. CDR3 region: CASSFDRGASYEQYF. CDR3 nucleotides: TGTGCCAGCAGTTTCGACAGGGGAGCGTCCTACGAGCAGTACTTC.

This clonotype was counted at least ten times. CDR3 amino acids: CSYGGSNQPQHF. CDR3 bases: TGCAGTTATGGGGGAAGCAATCAGCCCCAGCATTTT. J is TRBJ1-5 and V is TRBV20-1; D perhaps matches TRBD1 (5 bases). From germline, CDR1 is DFQATT and CDR2 SNEGSKA (reference sequence). CDR3 length: 12 residues. Trimming removed 8 bases at V and 1 base at J, with 9 bases between.

This clonotype showed up just a few times. The junction shows a germline mismatch at one end, possibly a read error. The J gene is TRBJ2-1, the V gene TRBV27; weak D call: TRBD2 (6 bases). Germline assignment: CDR1 MNHEY and CDR2 SMNVEV (reference sequence). CDR3 length equals 16 residues. CDR3 coding DNA: TGTGCCTGCAGTCCCCGTCGGGAGCGGATCTACAATGAGCAGTTCTTC. Amino acids: CACSPRRERIYNEQFF.

This clonotype has a count of ten or more. V gene TRBV11-2 combines with J gene TRBJ1-1, with TRBD1 matching 8 bases. The CDR3 is 17 amino acids. J gave up 7 bases and V 5 bases, and 18 bases lay outside the gene matches. Germline V gene data show CDR1 as SGHAT and CDR2 as FQNNGV. The CDR3 is CASSPRTGLLDIIEAFF. For the CDR3, the DNA is TGTGCCAGCAGCCCTCGGACAGGGCTTCTTGACATCATTGAAGCTTTCTTT.

This clonotype was found many times. CDR3 sequence (DNA): TGTGCCAGCAGTTTTCCCCTCTACAATGAGCAGTTCTTC. Encoded protein: CASSFPLYNEQFF. The chain employs TRBV28 and TRBJ2-1; unclear D gene. V was clipped by 3 bases and J by 3 bases, with 6 bases between them. The V gene's germline CDR1 is MDHEN and CDR2 SYDVKM. This CDR3 has 13 amino acids.

The sample holds a few counts of this clonotype. The V call is TRBV19, the J call TRBJ2-7; tentative D call: TRBD2 (6 bases). CDR1 is LNHDA and CDR2 is SQIVND in the germline V gene (reference sequence). The V and J ends lost 5 bases and 1 base respectively, with 12 bases between them. The length of the CDR3 is 14 residues. The DNA for the CDR3 is TGTGCCAGTAGTGATCCTGGACTATCCTACGAGCAGTACTTC. Translating it yields CASSDPGLSYEQYF.

The V and J genes are TRBV20-1 and TRBJ2-2, with 13 nucleotides matching TRBD2. The germline CDR1 and CDR2 sequences are DFQATT and SNEGSKA (reference sequence). The CDR3 is 16 residues long. V dropped 6 bases and J dropped 1; count of bases not matched to a gene: 5. The CDR3 nucleotides read TGCAGTGCAAAGACTAGCGGGAGGAAGAACACCGGGGAGCTGTTTTTT. Translated, it gives CSAKTSGRKNTGELFF.

On this clonotype: At one end, the junction sequence differs from germline, possibly due to a read error. The CDR3 bases are TGCGCCAGCAGCTTTTCGGAGGCATCGAACTATTGCTACACCTTC. This translates into CASSFSEASNYCYTF. The V and J genes are TRBV5-1 and TRBJ1-2; D is unresolved. Germline lookup yields CDR1 SGHRS and CDR2 YFSETQ. The CDR3 has 15 amino acids.

The chain joins TRBV6-1 to TRBJ2-7; 9 bases are a match to TRBD1. The V segment lost 10 bases and the J segment 6 bases; nucleotides outside the gene matches: 13. The CDR3 consists of 14 residues. Germline V gives CDR1 MNHNS, CDR2 SASEGT. As DNA, the CDR3 is TGTGCCACTCTAATCCCGGGACAGGGCGGCGAGCAGTACTTC. Protein sequence: CATLIPGQGGEQYF.

This clonotype showed up many times. This chain uses TRBV20-1 with TRBJ2-6; weak D call: TRBD2 (5 bases). Germline CDR1 reads DFQATT; CDR2 reads SNEGSKA (reference sequence). The CDR3 loop spans 16 amino acids. Trimming pared 0 bases from V and 0 bases from J, leaving 9 bases between. The CDR3 DNA reads TGCAGTGCTAGAGATTGGGCGGGCTCTGGGGCCAACGTCCTGACTTTC. Residues: CSARDWAGSGANVLTF.

This clonotype has only a few counts. The gene calls are TRBV27 and TRBJ1-6, with 9 positions matching TRBD1. The CDR3 contains 18 residues. Germline lookup yields CDR1 MNHEY and CDR2 SMNVEV (reference sequence). The ends lost 4 bases at V and 9 bases at J; junction bases unmatched: 16. The CDR3 spells CASSYTGGSGMVSSPLHF. For the CDR3, the DNA is TGTGCCAGCAGTTATACAGGGGGCTCGGGGATGGTATCTTCACCCCTCCACTTT.

J is TRBJ1-2 and V is TRBV7-2; D unclear. This CDR3 has 14 residues. The germline V and J ends were trimmed by 1 base and 6 bases, with 12 bases remaining between them. Germline CDR1 SGHTA, CDR2 FQGNSA. As DNA, the CDR3 is TGTGCCAGCAGCTTAGTGTTGGCAGAGCATGGCTACACCTTC. As protein: CASSLVLAEHGYTF.

This clonotype is a singleton in its sample. The gene calls are TRBV6-2 or TRBV6-3 and TRBJ1-4; tentatively, D is TRBD1 (5 bases). The germline gives CDR1 MNHEY, CDR2 SVGEGT. V lost 2 bases and J lost 6, with 16 bases in between. This CDR3 spans 16 amino acids. The DNA for the CDR3 is TGTGCCAGCAGTTACCCGACCGGACATGCTGATGAAAAACTGTTTTTT. It is translated as CASSYPTGHADEKLFF.

CDR3 region: CASSQGLSWGNEQYF. The CDR3 nucleotides read TGTGCCAGCAGCCAAGGCTTATCCTGGGGGAACGAGCAGTACTTC. The rearrangement links TRBV3-1 to TRBJ2-7; either TRBD1 or TRBD2 may supply D (5 bases each). The germline V gene has CDR1 LGHDT and CDR2 YNNKEL (reference sequence). The CDR3 loop spans 15 amino acids. Trimming took 1 base from V and 5 from J, leaving 15 bases between them.

This clonotype was observed at least ten times. V is TRBV3-1 and J is TRBJ2-7; D remains unclear. CDR3 length equals 13 residues. V was clipped by 1 base and J by 3 bases, with 7 bases between them. Germline V gene sequence: CDR1 LGHDT, CDR2 YNNKEL (reference sequence). The CDR3 DNA reads TGTGCCAGCAGCCAAGGGCAGGTCTACGAGCAGTACTTC. Its protein product is CASSQGQVYEQYF.

This clonotype was counted many times. This chain connects TRBV28 to TRBJ1-5; 7 bases fit TRBD1. The CDR3 has 16 amino acids. J gave up 0 bases and V 6 bases, and 8 bases lay outside the gene matches. Germline CDR1 is MDHEN and CDR2 is SYDVKM. CDR3 sequence: CASRNRGPYSNQPQHF. CDR3 in DNA: TGTGCCAGCAGAAACAGGGGTCCTTATAGCAATCAGCCCCAGCATTTT.

The chain has TRBV19 and TRBJ2-5; D possibly corresponds to TRBD2 (5 bases). V was trimmed by 5 bases and J by 5 bases, leaving 12 bases between them. Germline CDR1 is LNHDA and CDR2 is SQIVND (reference sequence). CDR3 length: 13 residues. Here the CDR3 DNA reads TGTGCCAGTAGTTCACAGAGGGTCGAGACCCAGTACTTC. It yields the protein CASSSQRVETQYF.

This clonotype was picked up many times. V is TRBV5-6 and J is TRBJ2-5; D remains unclear. Germline V CDR1 and CDR2: SGHDT, YYEEEE. The CDR3 covers 13 residues. Trimming stripped 1 base from V and 4 bases from J, with 8 bases between. CDR3 bases: TGTGCCAGCAGCTTGTTAGGGCGAGAGACCCAGTACTTC. Protein product: CASSLLGRETQYF.

This clonotype was counted ten times or more. The chain combines TRBV7-2 with TRBJ1-1; no reliable D call. From germline, CDR1 is SGHTA and CDR2 FQGNSA. Trimming stripped 3 bases from V and 6 bases from J, with 17 bases between. The CDR3 covers 15 residues. CDR3 nucleotide sequence: TGTGCCAGCAGCTTCCGGGCCTCAACCCTTCCTGAAGCTTTCTTT. Its translation is CASSFRASTLPEAFF.

This clonotype was seen only a few times. The rearrangement uses TRBV28 and TRBJ1-1, with D perhaps matching TRBD1 (5 bases). The CDR3 sequence is 11 residues long. Germline V gives CDR1 MDHEN, CDR2 SYDVKM. V was shortened by 10 bases and J by 5 bases, with 11 bases between the two germline ends. CDR3 in amino acids: CATLGVTEAFF. CDR3 DNA: TGTGCCACCCTAGGGGTTACTGAAGCTTTCTTT.

The chain carries TRBV3-1 and TRBJ2-5, with D perhaps TRBD1 or TRBD2 (6 bases each). This CDR3 is built from 16 residues. V gave up 6 bases and J gave up 1 base, with 18 bases separating them. Germline loops: CDR1 LGHDT, CDR2 YNNKEL (reference sequence). The CDR3 loop reads CASSQRPGGFQETQYF. The CDR3 nucleotides are TGTGCCAGCAGTCAAAGGCCCGGGGGCTTCCAAGAGACCCAGTACTTC.

This clonotype showed up many times. The chain couples TRBV27 to TRBJ2-7; possible D gene TRBD2, 5 bases. The CDR3 is 12 amino acids. Per the germline V gene, CDR1 is MNHEY and CDR2 is SMNVEV (reference sequence). The germline V and J ends were trimmed by 8 bases and 4 bases, with 12 bases remaining between them. The CDR3, as DNA: TGTGCCAGCGCAAACCGGGGTTACGAGCAGTACTTC. This sequence encodes CASANRGYEQYF.